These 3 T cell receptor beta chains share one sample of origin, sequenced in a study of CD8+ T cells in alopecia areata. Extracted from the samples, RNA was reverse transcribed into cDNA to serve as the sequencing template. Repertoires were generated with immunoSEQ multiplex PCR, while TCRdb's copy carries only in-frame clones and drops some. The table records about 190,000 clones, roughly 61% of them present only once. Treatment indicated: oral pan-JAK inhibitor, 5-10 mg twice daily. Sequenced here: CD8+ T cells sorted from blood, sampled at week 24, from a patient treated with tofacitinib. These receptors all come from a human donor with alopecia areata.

As DNA, the CDR3 is TGTGCCAGCAACCCGGGACAGGCGTCCTACGAGCAGTACTTC. Its translation: CASNPGQASYEQYF. The chain carries TRBV6-1 and TRBJ2-7, with 8 bases fitting TRBD1. This CDR3 region has 14 residues. V was clipped by 7 bases and J by 1 base; unmatched bases: 6. Looked up from germline, CDR1 is MNHNS and CDR2 is SASEGT.

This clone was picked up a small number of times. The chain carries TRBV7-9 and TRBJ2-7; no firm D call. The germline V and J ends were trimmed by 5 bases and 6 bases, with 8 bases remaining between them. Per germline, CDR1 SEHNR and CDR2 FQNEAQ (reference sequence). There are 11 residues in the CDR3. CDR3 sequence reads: CASSRAGEQYF. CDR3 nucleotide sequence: TGTGCCAGCAGCCGGGCAGGCGAGCAGTACTTC.

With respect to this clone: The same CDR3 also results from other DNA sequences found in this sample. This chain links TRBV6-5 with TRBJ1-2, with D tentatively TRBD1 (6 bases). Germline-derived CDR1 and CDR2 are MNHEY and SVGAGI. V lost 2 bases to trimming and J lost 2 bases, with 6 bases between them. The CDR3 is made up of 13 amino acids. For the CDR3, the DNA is TGTGCCAGCAGTTACGGACAGAACTATGGCTACACCTTC. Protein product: CASSYGQNYGYTF.